These 21 T cell receptor beta chains originate from one sample sequenced in a study of blood T cell repertoires in COVID-19. The assay was immunoSEQ multiplex PCR, and TCRdb's table has in-frame clones only and misses some. The top ten clones hold around 3.7% of a sample with 130,000 to 150,000 clones, 75% to 85% of them seen once. The material sequenced was peripheral blood. The origin of the receptors is a man between 65 and 85 years old who had recovered from COVID-19.

This chain joins TRBV28 and TRBJ2-7, with 7 bases aligning to TRBD1. CDR3 length equals 14 residues. V lost 3 bases, J lost 6 bases, and 8 bases stayed unmatched. Per germline, CDR1 MDHEN and CDR2 SYDVKM. As DNA, the CDR3 is TGTGCCAGCAGTTTGAGACAGGGAGCATCCGAGCAGTACTTC. Protein sequence: CASSLRQGASEQYF.

The chain is built from TRBV4-1 and TRBJ1-5; no clear D gene. The CDR3 runs to 15 residues. With 2 bases removed from V and 7 bases from J, the gap between germline ends came to 15 bases. CDR1 is MGHRA and CDR2 is YSYEKL in the germline V gene. CDR3 amino acids: CASSQNGPAGQPQHF. CDR3 nucleotide sequence: TGCGCCAGCAGCCAAAACGGTCCGGCGGGGCAGCCCCAGCATTTT.

The rearrangement joins TRBV18 to TRBJ2-4; D possibly corresponds to TRBD1 (5 bases). This CDR3 is 17 amino acids long. Germline CDR1 is KGHSH and CDR2 is LQKENI. Trimming left V 3 bases short and J 0 bases short, with 15 bases between. The chain's CDR3 is CASSPGLGLRAKNIQYF. In DNA, the CDR3 is TGTGCCAGCTCACCGGGTCTGGGGCTTCGAGCCAAAAACATTCAGTACTTC.

V is TRBV6-5 and J is TRBJ2-7, with D maybe TRBD2 (6 bases). V was cut by 4 bases and J by 4 bases, with 14 bases left in between. The CDR3 totals 14 residues. Germline V gene sequence: CDR1 MNHEY, CDR2 SVGAGI. The CDR3 is CASSSPGAQYEQYF. The CDR3 DNA reads TGTGCCAGCAGTTCTCCGGGAGCGCAGTACGAGCAGTACTTC.

The chain joins TRBV6-2 or TRBV6-3 to TRBJ2-1, with 11 positions matching TRBD2. CDR1 is MNHEY, CDR2 SVGEGT, per germline. The CDR3 is made up of 16 amino acids. J gave up 10 bases and V 0 bases, and 8 bases lay outside the gene matches. The CDR3 DNA reads TGTGCCAGCAGTTACTCGAGGCTAGCGGGAGGCAGGGAGCAGTTCTTC. Its protein product is CASSYSRLAGGREQFF.

This clone was seen at least ten times. This chain joins TRBV29-1 and TRBJ1-2, with TRBD1 as a possible D gene (6 bases). The CDR3 has 12 residues. V lost 3 bases and J 8 bases, leaving 13 bases between the germline ends. Per the germline V gene, CDR1 is SQVTM and CDR2 is ANQGSEA. The CDR3 bases are TGCAGCGTTGACGTGGGGGCCGGAGGCTACACCTTC. Translated, it gives CSVDVGAGGYTF.

The chain has TRBV4-3 and TRBJ2-2; D remains ambiguous. V was cut by 2 bases and J by 3 bases, with 13 bases left in between. Germline CDR1 is LGHNA and CDR2 is YSLEER. The length of the CDR3 is 16 residues. CDR3 coding DNA: TGCGCCAGCAGCCAATCTTACAGTTCTTACACCGGGGAGCTGTTTTTT. Translation gives CASSQSYSSYTGELFF.

This clone came up once. The V call is TRBV5-4, the J call TRBJ1-6; 8 nucleotides line up with TRBD1. Trimming took 3 bases from V and 8 from J; bases not matched to a gene: 7. In germline, CDR1 is SGHNT, CDR2 YYREEE (reference sequence). CDR3 length: 15 residues. CDR3 nucleotides: TGTGCCAGCAGCTCCAGGGGGCTGGGGGATTCACCCCTCCACTTT. This translates into CASSSRGLGDSPLHF.

The chain employs TRBV9 and TRBJ2-5, with 10 nucleotides matching TRBD1. This CDR3 is built from 16 residues. Germline V gene lookup returns CDR1 SGDLS and CDR2 YYNGEE. V lost 4 bases and J lost 2; bases outside the gene matches: 8. DNA of the CDR3: TGTGCCAGCAGCACCACCGGGACAGGGGTACAAGAGACCCAGTACTTC. Protein: CASSTTGTGVQETQYF.

This chain connects TRBV4-2 to TRBJ1-6, with 10 bases fitting TRBD1. CDR1 is LGHNA, CDR2 YNFKEQ, per germline. This CDR3 is 14 amino acids long. V was clipped by 4 bases and J by 7 bases; unmatched bases: 1. The CDR3: CASSRDRGNSPLHF. The CDR3 DNA is TGTGCCAGCAGCCGGGACAGGGGAAATTCACCCCTCCACTTT.

This chain joins TRBV9 and TRBJ1-6; the D gene is possibly TRBD1 (5 bases). The CDR3 runs 15 residues. The germline CDR1 and CDR2 sequences are SGDLS and YYNGEE. Trimming left V 3 bases short and J 9 bases short, with 16 bases between. The CDR3 reads CASSALPGRGSPLHF. The CDR3 DNA reads as TGTGCCAGCAGCGCCCTGCCAGGGAGGGGTTCACCCCTCCACTTT.

In its sample, this clone was seen once. V is TRBV4-3 and J is TRBJ2-1, with TRBD2 identical over 13 bases. From germline, CDR1 is LGHNA and CDR2 YSLEER. The junction had 2 bases not matched to a gene; V was cut back by 1 base and J by 5 bases. The CDR3 contains 16 residues. The CDR3 spells CASSQVLAGGNNEQFF. The CDR3 DNA reads as TGCGCCAGCAGCCAAGTACTAGCGGGAGGGAACAATGAGCAGTTCTTC.

This chain connects TRBV7-9 to TRBJ2-7; 7 bases agree with TRBD1. Germline V lookup: CDR1 SEHNR, CDR2 FQNEAQ (reference sequence). Trimming removed 5 bases from V and 2 bases from J; junction bases left unmatched: 9. The CDR3 has 15 residues. The CDR3 coding sequence is TGTGCCAGCAGCCGTAGAAAGGGACAGACCTACGAGCAGTACTTC. Its protein product is CASSRRKGQTYEQYF. The full variable domain, with the rest looked up from reference TRBV7-9 and TRBJ2-7, is DTGVSQNPRHKITKRGQNVTFRCDPISEHNRLYWYRQTLGQGPEFLTYFQNEAQLEKSRLLSDRFSAERPKGSFSTLEIQRTEQGDSAMYLCASSRRKGQTYEQYFGPGTRLTVT.

DNA of the CDR3: TGCGCCAGCAGTCGGGACACAAGCTCCTATAATTCACCCCTCCACTTT. This codes for CASSRDTSSYNSPLHF. The V call is TRBV5-1, the J call TRBJ1-6, with D perhaps matching TRBD1 (6 bases). Germline CDR1 reads SGHRS; CDR2 reads YFSETQ. Trimming stripped 5 bases from V and 0 bases from J, with 12 bases between. This CDR3 is 16 amino acids long.

The chain links TRBV11-2 to TRBJ1-2; the D is unclear. CDR1 is SGHAT and CDR2 is FQNNGV in the germline V gene. Trimming stripped 10 bases from V and 2 bases from J, with 11 bases between. This CDR3 has 12 amino acids. The CDR3, as DNA: TGTGCCACGAGGGCCAGAAACTATGGCTACACCTTC. Its translation is CATRARNYGYTF.

This clone was detected a few times. The rearrangement links TRBV18 to TRBJ2-4; the match to TRBD1 covers 7 bases. CDR1 is KGHSH, CDR2 LQKENI, per germline. The CDR3 spans 14 residues. After removal of 6 bases from V and 5 bases from J, the junction contained 7 bases not matched to a gene. CDR3 DNA: TGTGCCAGCTCCGGTTCCGGGACAGAAAACATTCAGTACTTC. Translated, it gives CASSGSGTENIQYF.

The chain employs TRBV29-1 and TRBJ2-1; D remains ambiguous. The V end was cut by 4 bases, the J end by 8 bases, with 9 bases between. This CDR3 is built from 11 residues. CDR1 SQVTM and CDR2 ANQGSEA come from the germline V gene. DNA of the CDR3: TGCAGCGTTGTTGTACTGGATGAGCAGTTCTTC. As protein: CSVVVLDEQFF.

This clone was observed once. The chain is built from TRBV15 and TRBJ2-3, with 8 bases aligning to TRBD2. In germline, CDR1 is LNHNV, CDR2 YYDKDF (reference sequence). V lost 0 bases, J lost 7 bases, and 12 bases stayed unmatched. The CDR3 sequence is 17 residues long. CDR3 loop: CATSRDLTGAGDNTQYF. In DNA, the CDR3 is TGTGCCACCAGCAGAGATCTAACGGGAGCGGGGGACAATACGCAGTATTTT.

The genes are TRBV6-2 or TRBV6-3 and TRBJ2-1; 12 bases are shared with TRBD2. This CDR3 is 16 amino acids long. V was pared by 5 bases and J by 7 bases, with 9 bases of the junction left unmatched. CDR1 is MNHEY, CDR2 SVGEGT, per germline. CDR3 protein: CASSQRTSGTLNEQFF. The CDR3 coding sequence is TGTGCCAGCAGTCAGAGGACTAGCGGGACGTTAAATGAGCAGTTCTTC.

The rearrangement joins TRBV19 to TRBJ2-1; tentatively, D is TRBD2 (6 bases). V was cut by 4 bases and J by 8 bases, with 18 bases left in between. The V gene's germline CDR1 is LNHDA and CDR2 SQIVND (reference sequence). This CDR3 spans 15 amino acids. The DNA of the CDR3 is TGTGCCAGTAGTAATCAGGTCGGGAGCGTCTATGAGCAGTTCTTC. Encoded protein: CASSNQVGSVYEQFF. The whole variable domain, remainder taken from reference TRBV19 and TRBJ2-1, is DGGITQSPKYLFRKEGQNVTLSCEQNLNHDAMYWYRQDPGQGLRLIYYSQIVNDFQKGDIAEGYSVSREKKESFPLTVTSAQKNPTAFYLCASSNQVGSVYEQFFGPGTRLTVL.

This chain uses TRBV5-6 with TRBJ2-7, with TRBD2 as a possible D gene (5 bases). The V end was cut by 2 bases, the J end by 0 bases, with 12 bases between. Germline loops: CDR1 SGHDT, CDR2 YYEEEE. The CDR3 totals 15 residues. DNA for the CDR3: TGTGCCAGCAGCTTAGGAGGACTGAGCTCCTACGAGCAGTACTTC. As protein: CASSLGGLSSYEQYF. Together with reference TRBV5-6 and TRBJ2-7, the CDR3 gives the full variable domain: DAGVTQSPTHLIKTRGQQVTLRCSPKSGHDTVSWYQQALGQGPQFIFQYYEEEERQRGNFPDRFSGHQFPNYSSELNVNALLLGDSALYLCASSLGGLSSYEQYFGPGTRLTVT.